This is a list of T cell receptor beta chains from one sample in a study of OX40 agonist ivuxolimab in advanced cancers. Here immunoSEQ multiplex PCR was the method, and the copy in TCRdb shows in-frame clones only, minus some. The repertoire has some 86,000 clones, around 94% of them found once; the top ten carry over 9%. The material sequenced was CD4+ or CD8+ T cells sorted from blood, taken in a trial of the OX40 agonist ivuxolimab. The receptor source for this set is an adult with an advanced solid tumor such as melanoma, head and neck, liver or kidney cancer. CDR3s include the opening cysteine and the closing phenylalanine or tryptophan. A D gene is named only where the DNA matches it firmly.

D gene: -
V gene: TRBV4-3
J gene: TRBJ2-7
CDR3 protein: CASSQDKLDSSYEQYF

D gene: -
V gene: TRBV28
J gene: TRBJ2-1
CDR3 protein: CASSFMDTTFDNEQFF

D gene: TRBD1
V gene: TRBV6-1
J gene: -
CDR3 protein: CASSELGTGPPYEQYF

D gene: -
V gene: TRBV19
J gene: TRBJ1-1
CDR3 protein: CASQAASRTEAFF

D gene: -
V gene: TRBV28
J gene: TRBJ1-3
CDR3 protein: CASSLTGTGNTIYF

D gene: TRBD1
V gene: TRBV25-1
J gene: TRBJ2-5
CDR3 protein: CASSEYQTGARIQETQYF

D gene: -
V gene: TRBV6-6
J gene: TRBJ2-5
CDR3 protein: CATMRADSHLQETQYF

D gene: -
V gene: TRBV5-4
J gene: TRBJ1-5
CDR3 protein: CASRSRGSQPQHF

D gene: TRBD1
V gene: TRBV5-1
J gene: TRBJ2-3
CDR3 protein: CASSLVQGADTQYF

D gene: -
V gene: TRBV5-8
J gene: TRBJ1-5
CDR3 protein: CASSPVGTSLEPQHF

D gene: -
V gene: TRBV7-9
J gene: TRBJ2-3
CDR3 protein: CASSLGDRTDTQYF

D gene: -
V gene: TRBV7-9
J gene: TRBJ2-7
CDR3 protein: CASGPPGASYEQYF

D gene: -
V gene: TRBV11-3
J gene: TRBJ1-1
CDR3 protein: CASSPGGLGTEAFF

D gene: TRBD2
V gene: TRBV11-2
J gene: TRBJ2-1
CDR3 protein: CASSLAGGVPNEQFF

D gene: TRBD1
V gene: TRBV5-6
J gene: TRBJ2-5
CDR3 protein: CASSPIDRGQETQYF

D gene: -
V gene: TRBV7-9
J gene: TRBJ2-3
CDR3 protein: CASSPVGSGATDTQYF

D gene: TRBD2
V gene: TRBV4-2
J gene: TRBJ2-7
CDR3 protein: CASSQVVGTSGVYEQYF

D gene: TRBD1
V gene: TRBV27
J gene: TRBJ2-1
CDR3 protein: CASSLSETGGYNEQFF

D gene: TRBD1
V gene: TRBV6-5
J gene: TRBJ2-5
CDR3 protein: CASSYPRTGGEETQYF

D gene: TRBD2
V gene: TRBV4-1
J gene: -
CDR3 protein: CASSQSAPGEAGVNEQYF

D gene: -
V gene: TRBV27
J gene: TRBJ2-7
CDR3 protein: CASSLSASSEQYF

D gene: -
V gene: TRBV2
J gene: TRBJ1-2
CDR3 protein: CASSDKGGSNYGYTF

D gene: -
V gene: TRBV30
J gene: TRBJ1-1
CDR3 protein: CAWTMEGPEAFF

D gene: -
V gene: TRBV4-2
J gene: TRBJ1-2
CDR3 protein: CASSQDLGPSRGYTF

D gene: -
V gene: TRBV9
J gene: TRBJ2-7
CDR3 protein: CASSVAGGTYEQYF

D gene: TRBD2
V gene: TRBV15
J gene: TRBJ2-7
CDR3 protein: CATSREAGTTYEQYF

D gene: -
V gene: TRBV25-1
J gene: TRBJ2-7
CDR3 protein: CASSAGISYEQYF

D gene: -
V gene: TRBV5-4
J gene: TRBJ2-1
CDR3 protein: CASSFAGNEQFF

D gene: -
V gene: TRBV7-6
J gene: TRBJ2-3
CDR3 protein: CASSPQHFSSTDTQYF

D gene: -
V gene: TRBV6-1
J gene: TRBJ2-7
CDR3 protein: CASSEEGPSSYEQYF

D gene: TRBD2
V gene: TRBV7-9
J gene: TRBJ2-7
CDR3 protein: CASSLGLAGGPYEQYF

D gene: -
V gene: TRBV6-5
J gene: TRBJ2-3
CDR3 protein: CASSERRTDTQYF

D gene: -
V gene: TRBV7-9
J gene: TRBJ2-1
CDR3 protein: CASSFGGQFF

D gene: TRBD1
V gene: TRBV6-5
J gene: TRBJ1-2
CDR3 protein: CASSYRTGSYYGYTF

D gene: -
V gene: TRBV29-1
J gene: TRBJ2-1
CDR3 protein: CSVESGDLSYNEQFF

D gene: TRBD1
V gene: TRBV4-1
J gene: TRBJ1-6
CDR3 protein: CASSQAGTANSPLHF

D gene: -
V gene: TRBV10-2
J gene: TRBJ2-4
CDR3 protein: CASSEPGLINTPTKNIQYF

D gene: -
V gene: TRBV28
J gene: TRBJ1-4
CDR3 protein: CASLSSRELFF